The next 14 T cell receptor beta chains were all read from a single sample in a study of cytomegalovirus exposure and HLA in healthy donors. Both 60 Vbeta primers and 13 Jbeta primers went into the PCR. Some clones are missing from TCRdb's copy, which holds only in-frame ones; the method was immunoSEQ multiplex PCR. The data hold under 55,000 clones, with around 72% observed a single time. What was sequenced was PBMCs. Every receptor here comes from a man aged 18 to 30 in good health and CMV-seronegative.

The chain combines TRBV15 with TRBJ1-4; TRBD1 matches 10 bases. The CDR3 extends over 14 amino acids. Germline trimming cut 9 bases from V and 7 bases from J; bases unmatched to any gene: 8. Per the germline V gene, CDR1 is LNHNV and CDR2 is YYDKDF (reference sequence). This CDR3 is CATEAGTGAEKLFF. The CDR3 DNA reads TGTGCCACAGAAGCCGGGACAGGGGCTGAAAAACTGTTTTTT.

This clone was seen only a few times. In DNA, the CDR3 is TGTGCCAGCAGTGATGGGGCGTTTCGGAGCACTGAAGCTTTCTTT. It is translated as CASSDGAFRSTEAFF. The gene calls are TRBV2 and TRBJ1-1, with D possibly TRBD1 on 5 matching bases. This CDR3 has 15 residues. From germline, CDR1 is SNHLY and CDR2 FYNNEI. V was pared by 3 bases and J by 4 bases, with 15 bases between.

The CDR3 here is CAIIRAPKQETQYF. The CDR3 coding sequence is TGTGCCATCATTAGAGCACCTAAGCAAGAGACCCAGTACTTC. V and J are TRBV10-3 and TRBJ2-5; D is unresolved. Looked up from germline, CDR1 is ENHRY and CDR2 is SYGVKD. Trimming cost V 7 bases and J 2 bases, with 14 bases left between them. CDR3 length equals 14 residues.

The CDR3 sequence: CAWSIASPSNEQFF. For the CDR3, the DNA is TGTGCCTGGAGTATCGCTAGCCCCTCCAATGAGCAGTTCTTC. The rearrangement uses TRBV30 and TRBJ2-1; D perhaps matches TRBD2 (5 bases). CDR3 length: 14 residues. Germline CDR1 GTSNPN, CDR2 SVGIG (reference sequence). The germline V and J ends were trimmed by 2 bases and 6 bases, with 14 bases remaining between them.

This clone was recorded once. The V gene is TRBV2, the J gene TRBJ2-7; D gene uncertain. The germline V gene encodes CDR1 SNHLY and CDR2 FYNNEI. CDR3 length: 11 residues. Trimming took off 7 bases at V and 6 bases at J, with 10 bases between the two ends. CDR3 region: CASTEFPEQYF. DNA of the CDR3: TGTGCCAGCACAGAATTCCCCGAGCAGTACTTC. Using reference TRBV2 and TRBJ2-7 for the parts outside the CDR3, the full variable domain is EPEVTQTPSHQVTQMGQEVILRCVPISNHLYFYWYRQILGQKVEFLVSFYNNEISEKSEIFDDQFSVERPDGSNFTLKIRSTKLEDSAMYFCASTEFPEQYFGPGTRLTVT.

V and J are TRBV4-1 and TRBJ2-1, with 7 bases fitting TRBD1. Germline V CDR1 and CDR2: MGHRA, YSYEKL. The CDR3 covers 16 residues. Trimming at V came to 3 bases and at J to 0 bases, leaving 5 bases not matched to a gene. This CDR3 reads CASSHWGTVSYNEQFF. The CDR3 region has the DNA TGCGCCAGCAGCCATTGGGGGACAGTCTCCTACAATGAGCAGTTCTTC.

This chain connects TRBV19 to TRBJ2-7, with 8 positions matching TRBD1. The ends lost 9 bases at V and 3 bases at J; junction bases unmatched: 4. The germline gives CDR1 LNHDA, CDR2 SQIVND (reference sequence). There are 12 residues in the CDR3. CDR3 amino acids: CASRDRRYEQYF. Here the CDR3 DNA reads TGTGCCAGCAGGGACAGGCGCTACGAGCAGTACTTC.

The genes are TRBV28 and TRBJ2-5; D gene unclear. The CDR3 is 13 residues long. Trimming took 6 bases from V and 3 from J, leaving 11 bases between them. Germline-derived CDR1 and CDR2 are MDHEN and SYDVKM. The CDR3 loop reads CASSDWVKETQYF. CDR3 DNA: TGTGCCAGCAGCGACTGGGTGAAAGAGACCCAGTACTTC.

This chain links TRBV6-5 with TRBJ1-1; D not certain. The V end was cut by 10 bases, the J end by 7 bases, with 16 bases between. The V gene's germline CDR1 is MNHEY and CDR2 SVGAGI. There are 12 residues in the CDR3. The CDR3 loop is CATKQSSHEAFF. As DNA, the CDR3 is TGTGCCACCAAACAGTCAAGTCATGAAGCTTTCTTT.

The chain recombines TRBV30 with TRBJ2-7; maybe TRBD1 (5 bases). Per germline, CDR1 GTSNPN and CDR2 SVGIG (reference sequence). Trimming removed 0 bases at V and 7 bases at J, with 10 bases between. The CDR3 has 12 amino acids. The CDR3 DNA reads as TGTGCCTGGAGTGTAATGGGGCAAGAGCAGTACTTC. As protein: CAWSVMGQEQYF.

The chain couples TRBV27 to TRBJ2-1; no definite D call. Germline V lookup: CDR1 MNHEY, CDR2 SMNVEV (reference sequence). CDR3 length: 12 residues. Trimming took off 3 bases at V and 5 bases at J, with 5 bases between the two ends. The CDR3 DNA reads TGTGCCAGCAGTTTCGTAGACAATGAGCAGTTCTTC. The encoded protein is CASSFVDNEQFF.

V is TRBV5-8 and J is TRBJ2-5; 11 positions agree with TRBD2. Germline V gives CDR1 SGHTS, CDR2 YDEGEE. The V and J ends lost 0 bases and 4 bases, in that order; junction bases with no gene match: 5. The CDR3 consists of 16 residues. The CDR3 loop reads CASSLGGLAVRETQYF. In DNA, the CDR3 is TGTGCCAGCAGCTTGGGGGGACTAGCGGTCCGAGAGACCCAGTACTTC. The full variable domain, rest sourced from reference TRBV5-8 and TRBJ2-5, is EAGVTQSPTHLIKTRGQQATLRCSPISGHTSVYWYQQALGLGLQFLLWYDEGEERNRGNFPPRFSGRQFPNYSSELNVNALELEDSALYLCASSLGGLAVRETQYFGPGTRLLVL.

CDR3 region: CASSQGGLRANEQFF. DNA of the CDR3: TGCGCCAGCAGCCAAGGGGGTCTGCGGGCCAATGAGCAGTTCTTC. V gene TRBV4-3 combines with J gene TRBJ2-1, with D possibly TRBD2 on 5 matching bases. Germline-derived CDR1 and CDR2 are LGHNA and YSLEER. Trimming left V 1 base short and J 6 bases short, with 13 bases between. The CDR3 covers 15 residues.

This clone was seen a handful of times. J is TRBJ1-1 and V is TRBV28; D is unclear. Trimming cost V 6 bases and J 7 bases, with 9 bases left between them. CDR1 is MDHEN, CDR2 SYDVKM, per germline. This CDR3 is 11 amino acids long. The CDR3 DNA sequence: TGTGCCAGCAGCCACAGAAATGAAGCTTTCTTT. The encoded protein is CASSHRNEAFF.